This T cell receptor beta chain derives from a study of cytomegalovirus exposure and HLA in healthy donors. Study-wide findings and caveats: Trimming of TCR beta V- and J-genes showed a link, identified in a later analysis, to a missense DCLRE1C variant. Per a later analysis, about 15,000 TCR beta sequences showed association with HLA alleles at 0.05 false discovery rate.

PCR primers comprised 60 Vbeta and 13 Jbeta primers. Profiling relied on immunoSEQ multiplex PCR, and the TCRdb table lists in-frame clones only, not all of them. Among around 300,000 clones listed, roughly 70% were seen once. In the case of this clone: As yet, its antigen is unknown.

The CDR3 covers 14 residues. Trimming removed 3 bases from V and 2 bases from J, with 8 bases in between. Looked up from germline, CDR1 is MNHEY and CDR2 is SMNVEV (reference sequence). The TCR sequence derives from a female donor in good health and CMV-seronegative. The source material was PBMCs. The genes are TRBV27 and TRBJ1-5; no clear D gene. The CDR3 DNA reads TGTGCCAGCAGTTTTGCGGTGGGCAATCAGCCCCAGCATTTT. Encoded protein: CASSFAVGNQPQHF.